This is a list of T cell receptor beta chains from one sample in a study of blood T cell repertoires in COVID-19. Here immunoSEQ multiplex PCR was the method, and the copy in TCRdb shows in-frame clones only, minus some. The sample consists of around 250,000 clones, about 83% of them appearing once. Input material: peripheral blood. These receptors were obtained from an elderly man with acute or convalescent COVID-19. Each CDR3 is given with its conserved first and last residue. D genes are given only for firm matches. Rows give clone size only sometimes, using once, few, many, or a class for an expanded clone.

TRBV28	14	.	TRBJ1-1	many	TGTGCCAGCAGTTTTCGACTGAAGAACACTGAAGCTTTCTTT	CASSFRLKNTEAFF
TRBV27	19	TRBD2	TRBJ2-1	.	TGTGCCAGCAGTTTATATGCTAGCGGGGTGCGTGGAGAGTACAATGAGCAGTTCTTC	CASSLYASGVRGEYNEQFF
TRBV6-5	13	.	TRBJ2-7	once	TGTGCCAGCAGTTCCCCGAGAATCTACGAGCAGTACTTC	CASSSPRIYEQYF
TRBV6-2/TRBV6-3	15	.	TRBJ2-2	.	TGTGCCAGCAACCCCCCCCCAGGGCAGGACGGGGAGCTGTTTTTT	CASNPPPGQDGELFF
TRBV29-1	12	.	TRBJ1-5	once	TGCAGCGTTGCAGAACAGGGCCAGCCCCAGCATTTT	CSVAEQGQPQHF
TRBV9	14	.	TRBJ2-2	.	TGTGCCAGCAGCGTAGCCCGGGGTACCGGGGAGCTGTTTTTT	CASSVARGTGELFF
TRBV7-2	13	.	TRBJ1-3	.	TGTGCCAGCAGGCGGGGATCTGGAAACACCATATATTTT	CASRRGSGNTIYF
TRBV7-6	14	TRBD2	TRBJ2-7	.	TGTGCCAGCAGCCTGGGACTAGGCAACTACGAGCAGTACTTC	CASSLGLGNYEQYF
TRBV4-2	15	TRBD2	TRBJ2-7	.	TGTGCCAGCAGCCCCCCTAGCGGGGGACACAACGAGCAGTACTTC	CASSPPSGGHNEQYF
TRBV30	16	.	TRBJ1-2	.	TGTGCCTGGAGTGTACGCGGGAGGGAGAAATTCTACGGCTACACCTTC	CAWSVRGREKFYGYTF
TRBV10-2	14	TRBD2	TRBJ2-2	.	TGCGCCAGCAGTGTAACGGGGGGAACCGGGGAGCTGTTTTTT	CASSVTGGTGELFF
TRBV11-2	15	.	TRBJ2-7	.	TGTGCCAGCAGCTTAGATGGGCAGGGGATCTACGAGCAGTACTTC	CASSLDGQGIYEQYF
TRBV3-1/TRBV3-2	17	.	TRBJ1-5	.	TGTGCCAGCAGCCAAGGACAGGTTATCGGTAGCAATCAGCCCCAGCATTTT	CASSQGQVIGSNQPQHF
TRBV4-2	16	TRBD1	TRBJ1-2	.	TGTGCCAGCAGCCAAGAGACAGGGGGAGCTAACTATGGCTACACCTTC	CASSQETGGANYGYTF
TRBV19	19	.	TRBJ2-2	.	TGTGCCAGTAGTATACGCGCAGAGGGCTACGCCACGAACACCGGGGAGCTGTTTTTT	CASSIRAEGYATNTGELFF
TRBV2	14	.	TRBJ2-3	.	TGTGCCAGTACCGGGACTCGGAGCACAGATACGCAGTATTTT	CASTGTRSTDTQYF
TRBV28	14	.	TRBJ2-2	once	TGTGCCAGCACCCGGGGATCGAACACCGGGGAGCTGTTTTTT	CASTRGSNTGELFF
TRBV19	13	.	TRBJ2-7	few	TGTGCCAGTAGTATAGCACGGAGCGACGAGCAGTACTTC	CASSIARSDEQYF
TRBV7-9	15	.	TRBJ2-2	.	TGTGCCAGCAGCCCCCGGGACTCTAACACCGGGGAGCTGTTTTTT	CASSPRDSNTGELFF
TRBV6-6	14	.	TRBJ2-1	.	TGTGCCAGCAGCCTAGTGGGGGGGCCCGGTGAGCAGTTCTTC	CASSLVGGPGEQFF
TRBV2	15	TRBD2	TRBJ2-1	.	TGTGCCAGCAGCCTAGGACTAGCGGGATACAATGAGCAGTTCTTC	CASSLGLAGYNEQFF
TRBV7-8	13	.	TRBJ1-2	few	TGTGCCAGCAGCAAGACAGTTAACTATGGCTACACCTTC	CASSKTVNYGYTF
TRBV27	13	TRBD2	TRBJ2-7	.	TGTGCCAGCAGGGGAGGGGTCATATACGAGCAGTACTTC	CASRGGVIYEQYF
TRBV9	13	.	TRBJ2-7	.	TGTGCCAGCAGTAGGGGTGACACCTACGAGCAGTACTTC	CASSRGDTYEQYF
TRBV5-4	14	TRBD1	TRBJ1-2	.	TGTGCCAGCAGCTTGACAGGGGGTAACTATGGCTACACCTTC	CASSLTGGNYGYTF
TRBV5-4	14	TRBD1	TRBJ1-2	.	TGTGCCAGCAGCGCGGGACAGGGCAACTATGGCTACACCTTC	CASSAGQGNYGYTF
TRBV27	15	TRBD1	TRBJ2-7	once	TGTGCCAGCAGTCTACCGGGACAGGGGGTAAACGAGCAGTACTTC	CASSLPGQGVNEQYF
TRBV15	12	.	TRBJ1-1	.	TGTGCCACCAGCAGAGGACAGTTTGAAGCTTTCTTT	CATSRGQFEAFF
TRBV7-2	15	TRBD2	TRBJ2-3	once	TGTGCCAGCAGCTTAGCGGCGGGGGGGCGAGATACGCAGTATTTT	CASSLAAGGRDTQYF
TRBV11-2	13	TRBD2	TRBJ2-5	.	TGTGCCAGCAGCCTCTGGGGAGGGGAGACCCAGTACTTC	CASSLWGGETQYF
TRBV3-1/TRBV3-2	14	.	TRBJ1-1	.	TGTGCCAGCAGCCAAGATTGGGGACAAACGGAAGCTTTCTTT	CASSQDWGQTEAFF
TRBV28	13	TRBD1	TRBJ1-2	.	TGTGCCAGCAGAGCAGGGGGGTCCTATGGCTACACCTTC	CASRAGGSYGYTF
TRBV7-3	17	TRBD1	TRBJ2-5	.	TGTGCCAGCAGCCTGGGGGAGACAGGGGCAGGGCGAGAGACCCAGTACTTC	CASSLGETGAGRETQYF
TRBV14	15	.	TRBJ2-1	.	TGTGCCAGCAGCCCGGGCGGGATATTTAGGGGTGAGCAGTTCTTC	CASSPGGIFRGEQFF
TRBV28	12	.	TRBJ1-1	.	TGTGCCAGCAGTTTAGTGGGCAGTGAAGCTTTCTTT	CASSLVGSEAFF
TRBV5-1	18	TRBD1	TRBJ1-3	.	TGCGCCAGCAGCTTATGGACAGGGGGCGCCAGCTCTGGAAACACCATATATTTT	CASSLWTGGASSGNTIYF
TRBV24-1	13	TRBD1	TRBJ1-2	.	TGTGCCACCGGAACCGGGACAGTCTATGGCTACACCTTC	CATGTGTVYGYTF
TRBV27	12	TRBD1	TRBJ1-2	.	TGTGCCAGCAGGGGGGACAGGGATGGCTACACCTTC	CASRGDRDGYTF
TRBV7-6	14	.	TRBJ1-1	.	TGTGCCAGCAGCACCCAGGGAGGGAACACTGAAGCTTTCTTT	CASSTQGGNTEAFF
TRBV28	13	.	TRBJ1-1	.	TGTGCCAGCACCCTAATGGGGAGGACGGAAGCTTTCTTT	CASTLMGRTEAFF
TRBV28	12	.	TRBJ1-2	.	TGTGCCAGCAGGGGGGGTAACTATGGCTACACCTTC	CASRGGNYGYTF
TRBV5-1	17	TRBD2	TRBJ2-1	few	TGCGCCAGCAGCTCATTAGCGGGAGGGCCCCTAGACAATGAGCAGTTCTTC	CASSSLAGGPLDNEQFF